This is a list of T cell receptor beta chains from one sample in a study of blood T cell repertoires in COVID-19. The data were produced by immunoSEQ multiplex PCR, yet TCRdb's version contains in-frame clones alone and is incomplete. The table includes around 330,000 clones, over 80% detected once. Sequenced input: PBMCs or T cells enriched from blood (not recorded which). These receptors were taken from a woman younger than 30 who had recovered from COVID-19. Each CDR3 is given with its conserved first and last residue. The order of the fields is V gene, CDR3 protein.

>TRBV10-3
CAISESGASSNQPQHF
>TRBV4-2
CASSQERQGPFEAFF
>TRBV5-1
CASSPGLAGHKETQYF
>TRBV11-2
CASSSGLALHNEQFF
>TRBV27
CASSLRLDRSYEQYF
>TRBV9
CASSVLASSTDTQYF
>TRBV27
CASSSTGSEQYF
>TRBV19
CASSIYLNYEQFF
>TRBV9
CASSEGQAYYGYTF
>TRBV28
CASSVPGQAKGGYTF
>TRBV27
CASSLWRGTRYEQYF
>TRBV4-3
CASSQVLAGGRDEQYF
>TRBV7-2
CASSTRLGYNEQFF
>TRBV7-2
CASRFTGNTEAFF
>TRBV6-2/TRBV6-3
CASSYHRDRGNEQYF
>TRBV7-2
CASSSQPTRVKYGYTF
>TRBV19
CASSIADRGNQPQHF
>TRBV20-1
CSASGLAYDQETQYF
>TRBV6-5
CASSYATSSGTQYF
>TRBV27
CASSFSSGQPQHF
>TRBV11-3
CASSLGQGETQYF
>TRBV28
CASSPTGYRDTGELFF
>TRBV19
CASTHGSGEETQYF
>TRBV20-1
CSASPNSQETQYF
>TRBV11-2
CASSSRGSGIFNEQFF
>TRBV24-1
CATDRWGYYSNQPQHF
>TRBV6-2/TRBV6-3
CASSWNLLAGEFPDTQYF
>TRBV5-4
CASSRDRGQSYEQYF
>TRBV5-1
CASSFTPEWSADTQYF
>TRBV18
CASSPTGGGRGNEQFF
>TRBV30
CAWHGGSTDTQYF
>TRBV19
CASTLGQSYGYTF
>TRBV9
CASSVVDRGEQIEAFF
>TRBV4-2
CASSPTGVSYEQYF
>TRBV12-3/TRBV12-4
CASSSTGNRYTF